Shown below are 14 T cell receptor beta chains from a single sample sequenced in a study of cytomegalovirus exposure and HLA in healthy donors. Primers included in the PCR were 60 Vbeta and 13 Jbeta primers. Repertoires were generated with immunoSEQ multiplex PCR, while TCRdb's copy carries only in-frame clones and drops some. The table records 95,000 to 150,000 clones, around 80% of them present only once. The sequencing sample was made of PBMCs. The receptors derive from a woman under 40 in good health and CMV-seronegative.

This clone came up a few times. J is TRBJ2-1 and V is TRBV11-3; perhaps TRBD2 as D (6 bases). The length of the CDR3 is 17 residues. V shed 5 bases and J shed 8 bases, with 25 bases lying between them. CDR1 is SGHNT and CDR2 is YENEEA in the germline V gene. The CDR3 loop is CASSPGDPPSAWDEQFF. The DNA of the CDR3 is TGTGCCAGCAGCCCGGGAGATCCTCCGTCTGCCTGGGATGAGCAGTTCTTC.

This clone was detected once. This sequence joins TRBV28 and TRBJ2-7; D is perhaps TRBD2 (6 bases). The CDR3 consists of 13 residues. The germline CDR1 and CDR2 sequences are MDHEN and SYDVKM. V lost 3 bases to trimming and J lost 3 bases, with 9 bases between them. The CDR3 nucleotides read TGTGCCAGCAGTTTCCGGGAGAACTACGAGCAGTACTTC. Its translation: CASSFRENYEQYF.

This clone was seen only a few times. This chain links TRBV30 with TRBJ1-3; 7 bases are shared with TRBD1. This CDR3 has 14 amino acids. Germline CDR1 GTSNPN, CDR2 SVGIG (reference sequence). The junction had 2 bases not matched to a gene; V was cut back by 3 bases and J by 0 bases. The CDR3 loop reads CAWRQGSSGNTIYF. The CDR3 region has the DNA TGTGCCTGGAGACAGGGGAGCTCTGGAAACACCATATATTTT.

The rearrangement joins TRBV6-6 to TRBJ2-7; 8 bases match TRBD1. The CDR3 is made up of 12 amino acids. V shed 5 bases and J 9 bases; nucleotides not matched to a gene: 6. The V gene's germline CDR1 is MNHNY and CDR2 SVGAGI (reference sequence). The CDR3 sequence is CASSGQGKGQYF. For the CDR3, the DNA is TGTGCCAGCAGTGGACAGGGAAAGGGGCAGTACTTC.

J is TRBJ1-1 and V is TRBV18; a possible D gene is TRBD1 (5 bases). Germline V lookup: CDR1 KGHSH, CDR2 LQKENI. CDR3 length: 14 residues. With 3 bases removed from V and 11 bases from J, the gap between germline ends came to 19 bases. The CDR3 here is CASSPMRDSHRAFF. The CDR3 nucleotides read TGTGCCAGCTCACCGATGAGGGACTCACATCGGGCTTTCTTT. Based on the CDR3 plus reference TRBV18 and TRBJ1-1, the full variable domain is NAGVMQNPRHLVRRRGQEARLRCSPMKGHSHVYWYRQLPEEGLKFMVYLQKENIIDESGMPKERFSAEFPKEGPSILRIQQVVRGDSAAYFCASSPMRDSHRAFFGQGTRLTVV.

The CDR3 sequence is CAWRWDSSYEQYF. CDR3 DNA sequence: TGTGCCTGGAGGTGGGACAGCTCCTACGAGCAGTACTTC. The chain is built from TRBV30 and TRBJ2-7; 7 positions match TRBD1. With 3 bases clipped from V and 0 bases from J, the junction kept 2 bases outside the gene matches. CDR1 is GTSNPN, CDR2 SVGIG, per germline (reference sequence). This CDR3 region has 13 residues. The whole variable domain, filled in from reference TRBV30 and TRBJ2-7, reads SQTIHQWPATLVQPVGSPLSLECTVEGTSNPNLYWYRQAAGRGLQLLFYSVGIGQISSEVPQNLSASRPQDRQFILSSKKLLLSDSGFYLCAWRWDSSYEQYFGPGTRLTVT.

This chain uses TRBV30 with TRBJ1-1, with unresolved D. The CDR3 consists of 10 residues. CDR1 and CDR2 (germline): GTSNPN, SVGIG (reference sequence). Trimming cost V 2 bases and J 6 bases, with 4 bases left between them. The CDR3 DNA reads as TGTGCCTGGAGTACGGCTGAAGCTTTCTTT. It yields the protein CAWSTAEAFF.

This chain joins TRBV4-1 and TRBJ2-2; tentatively, D is TRBD1 (6 bases). The CDR3 totals 14 residues. Trimming shortened V by 4 bases and J by 5 bases, and 11 bases separated the two germline ends. Germline V gene sequence: CDR1 MGHRA, CDR2 YSYEKL. The CDR3 DNA reads TGCGCCAGCAGCCCCAGGGGTGGGACCGGGGAGCTGTTTTTT. Translated, it gives CASSPRGGTGELFF.

V usage is TRBV30 and J usage is TRBJ2-1, with 7 bases lining up with TRBD1. Germline V gene sequence: CDR1 GTSNPN, CDR2 SVGIG (reference sequence). The CDR3 covers 19 residues. J was trimmed by 0 bases and V by 0 bases; bases with no gene match: 14. The DNA for the CDR3 is TGTGCCTGGAGTGTACAGTCCCCGGACAGGAGAATCTCCTACAATGAGCAGTTCTTC. This gives the protein CAWSVQSPDRRISYNEQFF.

This clone has a handful of counts. The V gene is TRBV5-1, the J gene TRBJ2-6; 8 bases are shared with TRBD1. The CDR3 covers 17 residues. The V and J ends lost 2 bases and 1 base, in that order; junction bases with no gene match: 5. Germline lookup yields CDR1 SGHRS and CDR2 YFSETQ. DNA for the CDR3: TGCGCCAGCAGCTTAAGGGACAGGTTATCTGGGGCCAACGTCCTGACTTTC. Protein: CASSLRDRLSGANVLTF.

In this sample, this clone turned up once. The genes are TRBV4-2 and TRBJ2-5; D unresolved. The J call may be faulty, since TRBJ2-7 better matches the DNA end. This CDR3 spans 16 amino acids. Germline V gene data show CDR1 as LGHNA and CDR2 as YNFKEQ. The CDR3 region has the DNA TGTGCCAGCAGCCCCTCTTTGCGCGGTTACTCCTACGAGCAGTACTTC. Translation gives CASSPSLRGYSYEQYF.

The V gene is TRBV5-1, the J gene TRBJ2-1; D gene unclear. The CDR3 has 13 residues. Germline V gene data show CDR1 as SGHRS and CDR2 as YFSETQ. V lost 0 bases to trimming and J lost 8 bases, with 9 bases between them. The DNA of the CDR3 is TGCGCCAGCAGCTTGGTCGGAGTGGATGAGCAGTTCTTC. As protein: CASSLVGVDEQFF. Complete variable domain (other parts from reference TRBV5-1 and TRBJ2-1): KAGVTQTPRYLIKTRGQQVTLSCSPISGHRSVSWYQQTPGQGLQFLFEYFSETQRNKGNFPGRFSGRQFSNSRSEMNVSTLELGDSALYLCASSLVGVDEQFFGPGTRLTVL.

This clone was recorded once. This chain uses TRBV30 with TRBJ2-7; possible D gene TRBD1, 6 bases. V was clipped by 1 base and J by 3 bases, with 10 bases between them. The CDR3 length is 13 residues. Germline V gene sequence: CDR1 GTSNPN, CDR2 SVGIG (reference sequence). The CDR3 loop is CAWSADSYYEQYF. CDR3 DNA sequence: TGTGCCTGGAGTGCGGACAGTTACTACGAGCAGTACTTC.

The chain couples TRBV6-6 to TRBJ1-5, with D perhaps TRBD1 (5 bases). Trimming left V 8 bases short and J 3 bases short, with 8 bases between. Germline lookup yields CDR1 MNHNY and CDR2 SVGAGI (reference sequence). The CDR3 covers 12 residues. The CDR3 loop reads CASGAYNQPQHF. CDR3 in DNA: TGTGCCAGCGGGGCCTACAATCAGCCCCAGCATTTT.